The TCR beta chain described here comes from a study of blood T cell repertoires in COVID-19. As for the study in general: Both acute and convalescent COVID-19 samples were obtained from the United States, Italy and Spain.

Exposed enrollees encountered a COVID-19 case at some point within 2 weeks before study entry. J was trimmed by 1 base and V by 2 bases; bases with no gene match: 4. The CDR3 contains 15 residues. Germline CDR1 MGHRA, CDR2 YSYEKL. TCRdb's copy holds only in-frame clones and misses some; the assay was immunoSEQ multiplex PCR. The sample contains approximately 190,000 clones, 65% to 85% of which appear only once. The clonotype comes from a woman under 40 who had been exposed to COVID-19. This chain joins TRBV4-1 and TRBJ1-1, with 7 bases identical to TRBD1. The specimen sequenced was PBMCs or T cells enriched from blood (not recorded which). The CDR3 loop reads CASSQTGAGNTEAFF. In nucleotides, the CDR3 is TGCGCCAGCAGCCAAACAGGGGCCGGGAACACTGAAGCTTTCTTT.